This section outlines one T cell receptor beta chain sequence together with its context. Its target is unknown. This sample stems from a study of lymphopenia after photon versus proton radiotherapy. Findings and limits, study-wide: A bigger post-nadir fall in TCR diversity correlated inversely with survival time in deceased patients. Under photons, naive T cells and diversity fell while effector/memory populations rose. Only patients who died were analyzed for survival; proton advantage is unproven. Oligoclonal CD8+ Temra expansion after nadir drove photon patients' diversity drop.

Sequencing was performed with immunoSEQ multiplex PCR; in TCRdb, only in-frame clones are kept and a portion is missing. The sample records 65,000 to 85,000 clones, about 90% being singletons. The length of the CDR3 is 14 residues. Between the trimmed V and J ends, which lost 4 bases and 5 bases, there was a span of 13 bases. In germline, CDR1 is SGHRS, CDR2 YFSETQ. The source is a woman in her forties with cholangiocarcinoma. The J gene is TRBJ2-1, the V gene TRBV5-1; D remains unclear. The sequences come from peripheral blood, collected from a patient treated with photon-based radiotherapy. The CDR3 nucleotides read TGCGCCAGCAGCCTAGGCAGTCTGAACAATGAGCAGTTCTTC. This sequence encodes CASSLGSLNNEQFF.